This TCR beta chain appears in the sequencing data of a study of long-term antiretroviral therapy in people with HIV (dated by TCRdb to between 2021 and 2024). About the investigation overall: The earliest samples were collected about a decade before the 2015 WHO recommendation for immediate ART, when ART was typically delayed until CD4 counts fell. This retrospective serial study examined whether starting ART and sustained HIV suppression were associated with changes in the composition and diversity of the TRB repertoire in peripheral blood. The cohort contributed under 200 cryopreserved PBMC samples from about 33 adults with confirmed HIV infection, collected serially over a mean of 6 years (range 1-12). Among the approximately 27 participants with HIV, eleven to twelve were female. No cross-contamination during QIAcube processing was shown when test extractions of a monoclonal T-cell line were performed alongside over 25 polyclonal samples. What the work shows at the level of the full study, not this receptor alone: The samples span the years 2004 to 2017, and the ART regimens used at that time may not be as effective as current regimens. Expanded TRB clones identified before ART initiation dominated the repertoire at all time points, although this dominance fluctuated and declined in many PLHIV after ART. Because pre-ART samples had limited cell numbers, profiling was done on unsorted PBMC rather than on sorted CD4+ and CD8+ T cells. Narrower CDR3 length ranges were observed in HIV repertoires than in controls, and an antigen-experienced repertoire with only a slight naive shift after ART was suggested by the network structure. Owing to limited PBMC availability, only the TCR beta chain was sequenced, without alpha chain pairing. ART initiation was associated with a significant increase in TRB diversity, but diversity stayed significantly below transplant donor controls even after long-term ART. Inferences about post-ART repertoire changes were limited because no data were available on ART adherence, viral resistance or therapy changes.

Concerning this clone: It lacks a known antigen. No clone much larger than this one lies a single base away; base qualities are absent.

Via the germline V gene, CDR1 is SGHRS and CDR2 YFSETQ. There are 16 amino acids in the CDR3, from cysteine to phenylalanine inclusive. CDR3 DNA is the only sequence kept; it has 48 bases, read in frame from the first base. The germline V end is reduced by 1 base and the J end by 9 bases; junction bases left unmatched: 11. Participants were included only if at least one PBMC sample before ART initiation and at least two post-ART samples were available. Every participant with HIV received treatment in the United States of America. Before DNA extraction, cryopreserved samples containing 1-10 million PBMC were thawed and washed. At the time of the earliest PBMC sample for each participant with HIV, ages ranged from roughly 23 to 60 years. PBMC samples were contributed by each participant from 1-4 timepoints before ART initiation and 2-8 timepoints after ART initiation, with a median of 7 samples. Serial HIV viral load, CD4+ T-cell count, ART history and demographic data were obtained for every participant. Using a Qiagen kit on a QIAcube, genomic DNA was extracted from unsorted PBMC, with samples processed in batches of 12.

The immunoSEQ hsTCRB v3.0 assay was used at survey level resolution to sequence the TRB variable region. The targeted TRB sequencing depth was roughly 35,000-50,000 T-cell genomes per sample. TRB libraries were pooled and sequenced on an Illumina MiSeq using a v3 150-cycle kit. Per the original workflow: Repertoire analysis was performed in R inside a reproducible Nextflow workflow that covered QC, data transformation and analysis. Custom analyses were implemented in LymphoSeq2, an R package for AIRR-Seq data exploration. Several samples that produced fewer than 5000 total TRB sequences were removed, so fewer than 200 HIV repertoires were analyzed. Among the 188 retained HIV repertoires, approximately 57 were collected before ART initiation and around 130 were collected after ART initiation. Repertoires were downsampled to 5000 TRB nucleotide sequences, and summary statistics were averaged over 100 downsampling iterations. TRB sequences were retained for analysis only if CDR3 regions of at least seven amino acids were present. Diversity was assessed using a clonality score derived from Shannon entropy and using the Gini coefficient. In the repertoire networks, any two of the top 5000 CDR3 amino acid sequences were linked whenever the two sequences differed by an edit distance of one. For TRB CDR3 amino acid sequences, GLIPH2 was used to predict antigen specificity groups and MHC restriction. To flag known associations with CMV, EBV, HIV or tissue antigens, CDR3 amino acid sequences were compared against VDJdb and McPAS-TCR. Pre-ART, post-ART and control groups were compared with Wilcoxon signed-rank tests and Holm-Bonferroni correction. TCRdb took this table from immuneACCESS and kept in-frame rearrangements with V and J called. Such tables lack part of the clones; where checked against another copy, unresolved V genes explain under half of the gap, and the rest is unexplained. The D gene and trimming were derived from the DNA, and the V and J assignments and clone size from that table. The sample table holds about 16,000 clones, of which under 85% were seen once. The top ten clonotypes cover roughly 14% of the sample.

The sequence was obtained from a middle-aged woman with HIV. The sample was unsorted PBMCs, taken more than 3.1 years after starting antiretroviral therapy. This chain joins TRBV5-1 to TRBJ2-1, with 9 middle bases fitting TRBD1. The DNA reads TGCGCCAGCAGCTTGATTCCGGGACAGGGCCGTAGTGAGCAGTTCTTC. Its product reads: CASSLIPGQGRSEQFF. With the portions outside the CDR3 filled from the reference TRBV5-1 and TRBJ2-1 genes, the complete variable region becomes KAGVTQTPRYLIKTRGQQVTLSCSPISGHRSVSWYQQTPGQGLQFLFEYFSETQRNKGNFPGRFSGRQFSNSRSEMNVSTLELGDSALYLCASSLIPGQGRSEQFFGPGTRLTVL.